The 20 T cell receptor beta chains in this list originate from one sample, sequenced in a study of T cell responses to AZD1222 COVID-19 vaccine. Produced via immunoSEQ multiplex PCR; TCRdb's table is partial and in-frame only. The table has nearly 110,000 clones, 85% to 90% seen once. The starting material was peripheral blood, obtained on day 0 of AZD1222 vaccination. The receptors derive from an adult in good health.

The chain couples TRBV7-3 to TRBJ1-1; D is ambiguous. The CDR3 has 13 residues. V lost 2 bases to trimming and J lost 0 bases, with 4 bases between them. CDR1 is SGHTA and CDR2 is FQGTGA in the germline V gene. The CDR3 bases are TGTGCCAGCAGCTTATTTATGAACACTGAAGCTTTCTTT. Translating it yields CASSLFMNTEAFF. The full variable domain, in which reference TRBV7-3 and TRBJ1-1 provide the parts outside the CDR3, is GAGVSQTPSNKVTEKGKYVELRCDPISGHTALYWYRQSLGQGPEFLIYFQGTGAADDSGLPNDRFFAVRPEGSVSTLKIQRTERGDSAVYLCASSLFMNTEAFFGQGTRLTVV.

The rearrangement links TRBV11-2 to TRBJ1-3; 9 bases align to TRBD1. Germline CDR1 is SGHAT and CDR2 is FQNNGV. The ends lost 5 bases at V and 4 bases at J; junction bases unmatched: 3. The CDR3 extends over 14 amino acids. CDR3 sequence: CASSADRGGNTIYF. DNA for the CDR3: TGTGCCAGCAGCGCGGACAGGGGAGGAAACACCATATATTTT.

The chain combines TRBV4-3 with TRBJ2-1, with a possible D match to TRBD1 (6 bases). CDR1 and CDR2 from the germline V gene are LGHNA and YSLEER. With 2 bases removed from V and 0 bases from J, the gap between germline ends came to 14 bases. This CDR3 contains 17 residues. CDR3 nucleotide sequence: TGCGCCAGCAGCCAATTTTACAGGGCCAGCTCCTACAATGAGCAGTTCTTC. This gives the protein CASSQFYRASSYNEQFF.

The genes are TRBV19 and TRBJ2-7; TRBD1 matches 10 bases. With 4 bases clipped from V and 1 base from J, the junction kept 7 bases outside the gene matches. CDR1 is LNHDA, CDR2 SQIVND, per germline (reference sequence). This CDR3 comprises 16 residues. DNA for the CDR3: TGTGCCAGTAGTACGGGGACAGGGGTCTTATCCTACGAGCAGTACTTC. Its translation is CASSTGTGVLSYEQYF.

The V call is TRBV5-4, the J call TRBJ2-2; a possible D gene is TRBD1 (6 bases). V lost 5 bases and J 0 bases, leaving 17 bases between the germline ends. This CDR3 region has 17 residues. Per germline, CDR1 SGHNT and CDR2 YYREEE (reference sequence). The CDR3 loop reads CASRSGVGAANTGELFF. As DNA, the CDR3 is TGTGCCAGCAGATCCGGGGTGGGGGCAGCGAACACCGGGGAGCTGTTTTTT.

The chain recombines TRBV6-5 with TRBJ1-1, with unresolved D. V was clipped by 2 bases and J by 8 bases, with 12 bases between them. CDR1 is MNHEY and CDR2 is SVGAGI in the germline V gene. The CDR3 has 13 residues. CDR3 loop: CASSYRSRREAFF. The CDR3 coding sequence is TGTGCCAGCAGTTACCGGTCGAGAAGGGAAGCTTTCTTT.

The chain joins TRBV13 to TRBJ2-7; 7 bases are a match to TRBD2. Trimming took 5 bases from V and 3 from J; bases not matched to a gene: 10. The CDR3 runs 15 residues. Germline V gene data show CDR1 as PRHDT and CDR2 as FYEKMQ (reference sequence). The CDR3 protein is CASSEGQGGVYEQYF. The CDR3 bases are TGTGCCAGCAGCGAAGGCCAGGGAGGGGTCTACGAGCAGTACTTC.

V usage is TRBV5-1 and J usage is TRBJ1-2; the D gene is possibly TRBD1 (5 bases). V was trimmed by 0 bases and J by 1 base, leaving 10 bases between them. This CDR3 spans 15 amino acids. Germline V gene sequence: CDR1 SGHRS, CDR2 YFSETQ. This CDR3 reads CASSLGGTDNYGYTF. CDR3 coding DNA: TGCGCCAGCAGCTTGGGGGGGACCGATAACTATGGCTACACCTTC.

The chain has TRBV29-1 and TRBJ2-5, with TRBD2 matching over 13 bases. V trimming: 7 bases; J trimming: 4 bases; junction bases outside the gene matches: 3. Germline CDR1 and CDR2: SQVTM and ANQGSEA. This CDR3 has 13 residues. The CDR3 DNA sequence: TGCAGCGCACGGACTAGCGGGGGAGAGACCCAGTACTTC. Translated: CSARTSGGETQYF.

The chain carries TRBV6-5 and TRBJ1-1; D not resolved. This CDR3 is built from 11 residues. V lost 5 bases, J lost 7 bases, and 8 bases lay in between. Germline values: CDR1 MNHEY, CDR2 SVGAGI. As DNA, the CDR3 is TGTGCCAGCAGTCTACACAATGAAGCTTTCTTT. It is translated as CASSLHNEAFF.

The table lists this clone with a count of one. The J gene is TRBJ1-2, the V gene TRBV7-6; the D is unclear. There are 14 residues in the CDR3. Looked up from germline, CDR1 is SGHVS and CDR2 is FNYEAQ. Between the trimmed V and J ends, which lost 4 bases and 3 bases, there was a span of 12 bases. In DNA, the CDR3 is TGTGCCAGCAGCTCCCGGGAGGGTGACTATGGCTACACCTTC. It encodes CASSSREGDYGYTF. Based on the CDR3 plus reference TRBV7-6 and TRBJ1-2, the full variable domain is GAGVSQSPRYKVTKRGQDVALRCDPISGHVSLYWYRQALGQGPEFLTYFNYEAQQDKSGLPNDRFSAERPEGSISTLTIQRTEQRDSAMYRCASSSREGDYGYTFGSGTRLTVV.

The rearrangement uses TRBV6-5 and TRBJ1-6; no definite D call. This CDR3 region has 16 residues. V lost 0 bases to trimming and J lost 6 bases, with 12 bases between them. CDR1 is MNHEY, CDR2 SVGAGI, per germline. The CDR3, as DNA: TGTGCCAGCAGTTACTCGCTAGTAACTCCTAATTCACCCCTCCACTTT. Its protein is CASSYSLVTPNSPLHF.

The chain employs TRBV29-1 and TRBJ1-1; 7 nucleotides match TRBD1. The CDR3 runs 13 residues. V was clipped by 7 bases and J by 5 bases; unmatched bases: 10. The germline V gene has CDR1 SQVTM and CDR2 ANQGSEA. CDR3 residues: CSGAQGSRTEAFF. The CDR3 coding sequence is TGCAGCGGTGCACAGGGGTCCAGGACTGAAGCTTTCTTT.

The chain carries TRBV25-1 and TRBJ2-1; 10 bases line up with TRBD2. The junction had 11 bases not matched to a gene; V was cut back by 5 bases and J by 4 bases. CDR1 and CDR2 from the germline V gene are MGHDK and SYGVNS. The length of the CDR3 is 17 residues. This CDR3 reads CASSTRTSGLRYNEQFF. The CDR3 region has the DNA TGTGCCAGCAGTACCCGGACTAGCGGCCTAAGGTACAATGAGCAGTTCTTC.

The CDR3 nucleotides read TGTGCCAGCAGTGGCGAACCGGGGGTCAGACAGCCCCAGCATTTT. It codes for CASSGEPGVRQPQHF. The chain couples TRBV27 to TRBJ1-5; D is perhaps TRBD1 (5 bases). The germline V and J ends were trimmed by 5 bases and 7 bases, with 18 bases remaining between them. The length of the CDR3 is 15 residues. Germline CDR1 MNHEY, CDR2 SMNVEV (reference sequence).

The chain employs TRBV12-3 or TRBV12-4 and TRBJ2-1; D might be TRBD1 or TRBD2, each matching 5 bases. The CDR3 runs to 13 residues. Trimming took 6 bases from V and 7 from J, leaving 13 bases between them. The CDR3 sequence is CASRGTQGNEQFF. The CDR3, as DNA: TGTGCCAGCAGGGGGACCCAAGGGAATGAGCAGTTCTTC.

The rearrangement links TRBV29-1 to TRBJ2-2, with D possibly TRBD2 on 5 matching bases. CDR1 and CDR2 from the germline V gene are SQVTM and ANQGSEA. This CDR3 is built from 12 residues. CDR3 sequence: CTLAGNTGELFF. CDR3 coding DNA: TGCACCCTGGCGGGTAACACCGGGGAGCTGTTTTTT.

A note on this clone: The same CDR3 also results from other DNA sequences found in this sample. The chain uses TRBV19 and TRBJ2-7; 9 nucleotides agree with TRBD2. The CDR3 sequence is 15 residues long. Germline assignment: CDR1 LNHDA and CDR2 SQIVND (reference sequence). V lost 2 bases and J lost 7; bases outside the gene matches: 9. CDR3 residues: CASSITGLAGDEQYF. Here the CDR3 DNA reads TGTGCCAGTAGTATAACGGGACTAGCAGGAGATGAGCAGTACTTC. Full variable domain (missing parts from reference TRBV19 and TRBJ2-7): DGGITQSPKYLFRKEGQNVTLSCEQNLNHDAMYWYRQDPGQGLRLIYYSQIVNDFQKGDIAEGYSVSREKKESFPLTVTSAQKNPTAFYLCASSITGLAGDEQYFGPGTRLTVT.

The V gene is TRBV18, the J gene TRBJ2-1; D perhaps matches TRBD1 (6 bases). Germline V lookup: CDR1 KGHSH, CDR2 LQKENI. The ends were cut back, 2 bases at V and 3 bases at J, with 14 bases in the middle. This CDR3 has 16 amino acids. CDR3 nucleotide sequence: TGTGCCAGCTCACCAGGTTTAGGGGGATTCTACAATGAGCAGTTCTTC. Its protein is CASSPGLGGFYNEQFF.

The chain couples TRBV10-1 to TRBJ1-3, with D uncertain. The CDR3 loop spans 16 amino acids. The V end lost 3 bases, the J end lost 2 bases, and 14 bases lay between the germline ends. Germline lookup yields CDR1 WNHNN and CDR2 SYGVQD (reference sequence). The CDR3 is CASSDLGRGAGNTIYF. The DNA of the CDR3 is TGCGCCAGCAGTGATCTTGGCCGCGGGGCTGGAAACACCATATATTTT.